This record concerns one T cell receptor (beta chain) sequence. What it binds is not known. The data were obtained in a study of graft-versus-host responses after intestinal transplantation. The overall study: In this cohort, recipients had multivisceral, liver-intestinal, or isolated intestinal transplants.

Germline values: CDR1 SGHRS, CDR2 YFSETQ. J lost 7 bases, V lost 0 bases, and 0 bases had no gene match. This CDR3 region has 13 residues. Sequencing used immunoSEQ multiplex PCR; TCRdb keeps in-frame clones, though not all of them. The sample holds about 130,000 clones, 85% to 95% seen once. The study's findings and limits: GvH clones detected in recipient marrow included some appearing first in ileum or blood. Declines in HvG clones occurring early post-transplant were associated with peak circulating GvH clone levels. Graft-donor T cell macrochimerism coincided with high graft-versus-host to host-versus-graft clonal ratios in allografts.

The genes are TRBV5-1 and TRBJ2-1; 8 bases align to TRBD2. The sample consisted of unstimulated CD4+ T cells sorted from spleen or lymph node cells, taken before intestinal transplant. The source of this sequence is a human donor who received an intestinal transplant. The CDR3 DNA follows: TGCGCCAGCAGCTTGGGACTAGCGAATGAGCAGTTCTTC. Residues: CASSLGLANEQFF.